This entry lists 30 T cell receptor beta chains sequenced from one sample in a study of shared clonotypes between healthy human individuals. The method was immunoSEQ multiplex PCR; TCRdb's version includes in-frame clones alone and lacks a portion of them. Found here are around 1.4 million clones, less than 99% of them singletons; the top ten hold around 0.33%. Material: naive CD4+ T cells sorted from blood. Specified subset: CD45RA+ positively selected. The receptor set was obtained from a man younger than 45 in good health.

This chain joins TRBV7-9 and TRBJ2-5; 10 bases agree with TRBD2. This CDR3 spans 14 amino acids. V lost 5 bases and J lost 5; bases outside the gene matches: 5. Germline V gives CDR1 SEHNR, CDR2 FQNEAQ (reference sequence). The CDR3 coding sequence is TGTGCCAGCAGCCCCGGGACTAGCGCGGAGACCCAGTACTTC. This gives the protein CASSPGTSAETQYF.

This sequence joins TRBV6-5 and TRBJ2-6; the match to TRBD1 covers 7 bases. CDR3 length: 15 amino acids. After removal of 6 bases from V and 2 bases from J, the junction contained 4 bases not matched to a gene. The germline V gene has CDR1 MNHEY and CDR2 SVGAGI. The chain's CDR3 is CASRYRGPGANVLTF. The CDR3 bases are TGTGCCAGCAGGTACAGGGGCCCTGGGGCCAACGTCCTGACTTTC.

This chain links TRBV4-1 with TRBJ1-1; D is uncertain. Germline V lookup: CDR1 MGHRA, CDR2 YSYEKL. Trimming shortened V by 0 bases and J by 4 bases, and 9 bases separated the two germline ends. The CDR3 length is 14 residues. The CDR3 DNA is TGCGCCAGCAGCCAAGAAGGAGGGATCACTGAAGCTTTCTTT. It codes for CASSQEGGITEAFF.

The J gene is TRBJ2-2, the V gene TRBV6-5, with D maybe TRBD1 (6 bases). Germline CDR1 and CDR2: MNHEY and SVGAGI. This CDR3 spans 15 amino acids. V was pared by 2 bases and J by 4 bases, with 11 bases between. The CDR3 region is CASSYQAGVTGELFF. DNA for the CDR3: TGTGCCAGCAGTTACCAGGCAGGGGTCACCGGGGAGCTGTTTTTT.

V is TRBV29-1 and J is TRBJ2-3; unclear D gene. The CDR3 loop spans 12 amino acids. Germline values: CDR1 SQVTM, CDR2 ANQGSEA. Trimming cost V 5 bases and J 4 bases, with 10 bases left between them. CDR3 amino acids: CSVNELPDTQYF. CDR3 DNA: TGCAGCGTTAATGAACTTCCAGATACGCAGTATTTT.

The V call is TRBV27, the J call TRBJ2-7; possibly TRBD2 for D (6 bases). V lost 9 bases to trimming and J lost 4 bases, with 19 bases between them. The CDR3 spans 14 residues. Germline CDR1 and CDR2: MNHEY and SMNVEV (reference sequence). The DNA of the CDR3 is TGTGCCAGGACCCTTGGGGGGAGCGTTTACGAGCAGTACTTC. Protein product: CARTLGGSVYEQYF.

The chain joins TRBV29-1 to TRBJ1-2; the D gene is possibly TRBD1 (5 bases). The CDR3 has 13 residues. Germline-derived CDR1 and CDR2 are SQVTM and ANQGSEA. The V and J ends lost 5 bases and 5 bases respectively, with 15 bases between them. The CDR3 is CSVTDTPGYGYTF. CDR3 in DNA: TGCAGCGTTACGGACACCCCGGGATATGGCTACACCTTC.

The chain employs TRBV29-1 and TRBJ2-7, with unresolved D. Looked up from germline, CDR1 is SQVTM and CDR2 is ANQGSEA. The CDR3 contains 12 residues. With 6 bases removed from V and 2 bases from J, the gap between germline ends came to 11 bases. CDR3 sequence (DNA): TGCAGCGTCGCCTTTCTTACCTACGAGCAGTACTTC. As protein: CSVAFLTYEQYF.

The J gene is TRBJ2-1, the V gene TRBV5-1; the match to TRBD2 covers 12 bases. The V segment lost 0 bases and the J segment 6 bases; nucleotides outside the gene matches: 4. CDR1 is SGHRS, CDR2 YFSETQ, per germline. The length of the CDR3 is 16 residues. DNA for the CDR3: TGCGCCAGCAGCTTGGCTAGCGGGAGGGCCCCCAATGAGCAGTTCTTC. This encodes CASSLASGRAPNEQFF.

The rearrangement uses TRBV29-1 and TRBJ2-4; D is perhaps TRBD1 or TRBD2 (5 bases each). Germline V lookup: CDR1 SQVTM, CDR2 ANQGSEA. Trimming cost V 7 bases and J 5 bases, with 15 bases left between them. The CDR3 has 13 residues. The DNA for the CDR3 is TGCAGCGCCTCCGGGGCTGGGGAAAACATTCAGTACTTC. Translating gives CSASGAGENIQYF.

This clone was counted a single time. CDR3 nucleotides: TGCGCCAGCAGCTTGGGTCCCAGGACTGCTGGAAACACCATATATTTT. It specifies CASSLGPRTAGNTIYF. The chain has TRBV5-1 and TRBJ1-3; D remains unclear. The CDR3 runs to 16 residues. Deletions cut 0 bases from V and 2 bases from J, with 12 bases between. Germline V gives CDR1 SGHRS, CDR2 YFSETQ.

CDR3 DNA sequence: TGCGCCAGCGGAATTGGGACAGGGAGGACTAATGAAAAACTGTTTTTT. Residues: CASGIGTGRTNEKLFF. The chain joins TRBV5-1 to TRBJ1-4; 9 bases are shared with TRBD1. CDR3 length: 16 residues. Trimming took 7 bases from V and 2 from J; bases not matched to a gene: 9. From germline, CDR1 is SGHRS and CDR2 YFSETQ.

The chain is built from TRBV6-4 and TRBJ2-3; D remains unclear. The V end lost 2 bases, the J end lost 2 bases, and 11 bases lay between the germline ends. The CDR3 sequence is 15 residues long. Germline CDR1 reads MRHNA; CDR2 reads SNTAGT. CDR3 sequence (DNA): TGTGCCAGCAGTGACCACAAAAGGGACACAGATACGCAGTATTTT. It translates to CASSDHKRDTDTQYF.

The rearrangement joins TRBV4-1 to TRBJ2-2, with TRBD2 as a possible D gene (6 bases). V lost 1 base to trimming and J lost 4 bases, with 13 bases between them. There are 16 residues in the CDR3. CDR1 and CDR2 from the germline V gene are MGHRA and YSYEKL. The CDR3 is CASSQVLARITGELFF. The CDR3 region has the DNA TGCGCCAGCAGCCAAGTCCTAGCGAGAATCACCGGGGAGCTGTTTTTT.

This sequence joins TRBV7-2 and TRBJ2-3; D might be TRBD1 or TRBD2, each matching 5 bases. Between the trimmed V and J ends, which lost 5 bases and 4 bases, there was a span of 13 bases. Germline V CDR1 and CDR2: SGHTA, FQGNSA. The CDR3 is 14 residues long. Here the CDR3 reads CASSLGGVPDTQYF. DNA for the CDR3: TGTGCCAGCAGCCTTGGGGGAGTCCCAGATACGCAGTATTTT.

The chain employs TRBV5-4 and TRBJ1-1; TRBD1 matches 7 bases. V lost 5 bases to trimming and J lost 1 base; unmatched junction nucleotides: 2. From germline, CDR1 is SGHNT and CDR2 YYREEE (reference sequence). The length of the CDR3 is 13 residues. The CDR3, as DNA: TGTGCCAGCAGGGGACAGCGGAACACTGAAGCTTTCTTT. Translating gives CASRGQRNTEAFF.

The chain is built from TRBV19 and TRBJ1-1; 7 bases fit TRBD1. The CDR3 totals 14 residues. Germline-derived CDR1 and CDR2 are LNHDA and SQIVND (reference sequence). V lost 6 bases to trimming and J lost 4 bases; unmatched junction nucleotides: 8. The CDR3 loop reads CASSPRGFGTEAFF. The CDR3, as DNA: TGTGCCAGTAGCCCCAGGGGGTTCGGCACTGAAGCTTTCTTT.

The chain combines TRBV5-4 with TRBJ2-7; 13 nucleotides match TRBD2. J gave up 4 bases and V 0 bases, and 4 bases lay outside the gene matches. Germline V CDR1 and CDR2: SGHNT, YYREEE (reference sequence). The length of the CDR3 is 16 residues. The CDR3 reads CASSLGTSGSRYEQYF. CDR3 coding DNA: TGTGCCAGCAGCTTGGGGACTAGCGGGAGTCGGTACGAGCAGTACTTC.

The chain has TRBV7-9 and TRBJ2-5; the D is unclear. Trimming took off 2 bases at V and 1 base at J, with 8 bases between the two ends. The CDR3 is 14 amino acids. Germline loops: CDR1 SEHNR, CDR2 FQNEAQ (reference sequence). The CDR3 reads CASSLSTSQETQYF. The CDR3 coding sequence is TGTGCCAGCAGCTTATCTACCAGCCAAGAGACCCAGTACTTC. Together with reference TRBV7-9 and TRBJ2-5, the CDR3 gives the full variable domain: DTGVSQNPRHKITKRGQNVTFRCDPISEHNRLYWYRQTLGQGPEFLTYFQNEAQLEKSRLLSDRFSAERPKGSFSTLEIQRTEQGDSAMYLCASSLSTSQETQYFGPGTRLLVL.

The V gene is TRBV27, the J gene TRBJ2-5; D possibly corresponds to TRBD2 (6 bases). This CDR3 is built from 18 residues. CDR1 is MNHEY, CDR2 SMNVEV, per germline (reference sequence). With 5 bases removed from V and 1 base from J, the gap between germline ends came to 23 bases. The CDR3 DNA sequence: TGTGCCAGCAGTCACGGGAGAGTTGCTCATCGGGTCCAAGAGACCCAGTACTTC. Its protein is CASSHGRVAHRVQETQYF.

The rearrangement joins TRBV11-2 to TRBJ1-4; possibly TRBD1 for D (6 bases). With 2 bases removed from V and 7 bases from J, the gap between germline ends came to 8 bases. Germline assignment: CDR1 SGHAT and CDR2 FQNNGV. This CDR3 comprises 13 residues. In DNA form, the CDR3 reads TGTGCCAGCAGCTTACTCAGGGGTGAAAAACTGTTTTTT. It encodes CASSLLRGEKLFF. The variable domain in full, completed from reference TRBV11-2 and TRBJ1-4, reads EAGVAQSPRYKIIEKRQSVAFWCNPISGHATLYWYQQILGQGPKLLIQFQNNGVVDDSQLPKDRFSAERLKGVDSTLKIQPAKLEDSAVYLCASSLLRGEKLFFGSGTQLSVL.

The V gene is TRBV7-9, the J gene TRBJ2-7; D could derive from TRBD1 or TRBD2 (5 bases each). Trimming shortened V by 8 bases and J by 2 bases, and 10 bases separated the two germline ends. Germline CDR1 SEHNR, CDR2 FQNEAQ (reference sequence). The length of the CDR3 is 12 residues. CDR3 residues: CASGDGAYEQYF. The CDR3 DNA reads TGTGCCAGCGGGGACGGCGCCTACGAGCAGTACTTC.

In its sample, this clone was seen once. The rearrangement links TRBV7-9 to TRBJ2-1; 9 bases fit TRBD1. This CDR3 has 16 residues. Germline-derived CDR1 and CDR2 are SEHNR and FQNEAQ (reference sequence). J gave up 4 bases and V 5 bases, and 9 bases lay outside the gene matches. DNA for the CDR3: TGTGCCAGCAGCGTCCCGACAGGGGGGTTATACAATGAGCAGTTCTTC. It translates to CASSVPTGGLYNEQFF.

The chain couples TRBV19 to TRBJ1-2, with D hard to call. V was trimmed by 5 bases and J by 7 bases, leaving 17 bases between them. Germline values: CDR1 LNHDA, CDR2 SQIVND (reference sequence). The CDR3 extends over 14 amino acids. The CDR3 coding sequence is TGTGCCAGTAGTCATAAAGGAACAGCGAGTGGCTACACCTTC. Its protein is CASSHKGTASGYTF.

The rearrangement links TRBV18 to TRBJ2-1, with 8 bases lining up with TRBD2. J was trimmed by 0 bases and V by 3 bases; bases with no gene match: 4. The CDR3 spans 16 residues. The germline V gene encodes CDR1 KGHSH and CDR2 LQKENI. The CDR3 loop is CASSPSAGGSYNEQFF. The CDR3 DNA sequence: TGTGCCAGCTCACCTTCGGCGGGAGGCTCCTACAATGAGCAGTTCTTC.

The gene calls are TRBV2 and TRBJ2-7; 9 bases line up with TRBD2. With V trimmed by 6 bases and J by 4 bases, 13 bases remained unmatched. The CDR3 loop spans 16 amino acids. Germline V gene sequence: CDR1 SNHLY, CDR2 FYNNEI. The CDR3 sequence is CASRAGLAIRGYEQYF. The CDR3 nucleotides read TGTGCCAGCAGAGCGGGACTAGCCATCCGGGGGTACGAGCAGTACTTC.

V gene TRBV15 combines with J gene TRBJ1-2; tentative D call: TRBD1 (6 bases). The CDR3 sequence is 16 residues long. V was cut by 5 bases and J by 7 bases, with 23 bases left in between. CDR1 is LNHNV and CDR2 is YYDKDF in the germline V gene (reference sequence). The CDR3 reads CATSLNLGAHVRGYTF. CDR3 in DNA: TGTGCCACCAGCCTCAATTTGGGGGCGCACGTCCGTGGCTACACCTTC.

The CDR3: CASSEALSGRGTDTQYF. The CDR3 coding sequence is TGTGCCAGCAGTGAAGCGCTTAGCGGGAGGGGCACAGATACGCAGTATTTT. The rearrangement uses TRBV2 and TRBJ2-3, with 11 bases identical to TRBD2. V lost 0 bases to trimming and J lost 1 base; unmatched junction nucleotides: 3. The V gene's germline CDR1 is SNHLY and CDR2 FYNNEI. The CDR3 is made up of 17 amino acids.

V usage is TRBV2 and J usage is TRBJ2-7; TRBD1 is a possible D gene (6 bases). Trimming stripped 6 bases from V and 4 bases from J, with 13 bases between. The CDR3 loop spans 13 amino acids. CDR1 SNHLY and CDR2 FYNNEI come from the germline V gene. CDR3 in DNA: TGTGCCAGCAGGTCCGGCAGGGGTTACGAGCAGTACTTC. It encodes CASRSGRGYEQYF.

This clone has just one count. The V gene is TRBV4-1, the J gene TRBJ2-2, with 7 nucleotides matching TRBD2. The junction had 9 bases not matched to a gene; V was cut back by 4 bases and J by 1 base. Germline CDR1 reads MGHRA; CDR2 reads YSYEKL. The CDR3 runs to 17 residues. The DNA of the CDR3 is TGCGCCAGCAGCCGTCTAGGTCTAGCGGTGAACACCGGGGAGCTGTTTTTT. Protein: CASSRLGLAVNTGELFF.